What follows are 7 T cell receptor beta chains derived from one specimen sequenced in a study of T cells after yellow fever vaccination. TCRdb recomputed calls from the 5' RACE reads with MiXCR, one row per CDR3 protein. The top ten clones hold 36% of a sample with tens of thousands of distinct CDR3 sequences, less than 8.5% of them seen once. The sequencing here drew on CD8+ T cells sorted from PBMCs, taken 15 days after the yellow fever booster vaccination. These receptors all stem from a man aged 25 to 40 who received the YFV17D yellow fever vaccine.

This clonotype was counted ten times or more. A read error may produce the germline difference seen at one junction end. This chain joins TRBV5-1 and TRBJ1-1; 10 nucleotides align to TRBD1. The CDR3 is 14 amino acids. In germline, CDR1 is SGHRS, CDR2 YFSETQ. Here the CDR3 DNA reads TGCGCCAGCAGATTGGTAGGGACAGGGGCCCTAGCTTTCTTT. It yields the protein CASRLVGTGALAFF.

Ten or more counts support this clonotype. DNA for the CDR3: TGCAGCGCCGGAAATCCGAGGGGCAATGAGCAGTTCTTC. Translation gives CSAGNPRGNEQFF. V usage is TRBV29-1 and J usage is TRBJ2-1, with D tentatively TRBD1 or TRBD2 (5 bases each). Germline CDR1 reads SQVTM; CDR2 reads ANQGSEA. CDR3 size: 13 residues. Trimming took 7 bases from V and 6 from J, leaving 16 bases between them.

Concerning this clonotype: A much larger clonotype is one base distant, so this may be a read error. The rearrangement links TRBV28 to TRBJ2-5, with D possibly TRBD2 on 6 matching bases. The CDR3 runs 13 residues. Germline V lookup: CDR1 MDHEN, CDR2 SYDVKM. The CDR3 coding sequence is TGTGCCAGCAGAACCGGGACTGGTCCTACCCAGTGCTTC. As protein: CASRTGTGPTQCF.

Regarding this clonotype: A much larger clonotype is one base distant, so this may be a read error. The V call is TRBV19, the J call TRBJ2-5; D remains ambiguous. Germline lookup yields CDR1 LNHDA and CDR2 SQIVND (reference sequence). V was pared by 3 bases and J by 3 bases, with 11 bases between. The CDR3 spans 14 residues. The CDR3 DNA follows: TGTGCCAGTAGTATCTCCGCATCTAAAGAGACCCAGTACTTC. Translating gives CASSISASKETQYF.

This clonotype has at least ten counts. The chain uses TRBV7-6 and TRBJ1-6; possibly TRBD1 for D (6 bases). Per the germline V gene, CDR1 is SGHVS and CDR2 is FNYEAQ. This CDR3 region has 15 residues. V was trimmed by 5 bases and J by 7 bases, leaving 15 bases between them. The CDR3 sequence: CASSPGGPPNSPLHF. CDR3 nucleotides: TGTGCCAGCAGCCCCGGGGGGCCCCCGAATTCACCCCTCCACTTT. Supplemented by reference TRBV7-6 and TRBJ1-6, the full variable domain reads GAGVSQSPRYKVTKRGQDVALRCDPISGHVSLYWYRQALGQGPEFLTYFNYEAQQDKSGLPNDRFSAERPEGSISTLTIQRTEQRDSAMYRCASSPGGPPNSPLHFGNGTRLTVT.

In its sample, this clonotype was seen many times. The chain is built from TRBV28 and TRBJ2-1; 7 bases agree with TRBD1. The CDR3 is 13 residues long. J was trimmed by 9 bases and V by 3 bases; bases with no gene match: 5. Germline lookup yields CDR1 MDHEN and CDR2 SYDVKM. The CDR3 region is CASSLYRGGEQFF. The CDR3 DNA reads TGTGCCAGCAGTTTGTACAGGGGTGGTGAGCAGTTCTTC.

This clonotype was observed many times. The gene calls are TRBV3-1 and TRBJ2-5; TRBD2 agrees at 12 bases. The germline gives CDR1 LGHDT, CDR2 YNNKEL (reference sequence). This CDR3 is built from 16 residues. J gave up 0 bases and V 4 bases, and 3 bases lay outside the gene matches. The CDR3, as DNA: TGTGCCAGCAGCCGGCGACTAGCGGGGGACCAAGAGACCCAGTACTTC. Translation: CASSRRLAGDQETQYF.